This TCR beta chain was retrieved from a study of cytomegalovirus exposure and HLA in healthy donors. The overall study: Later analysis reported that the 95 to 150 validation repertoires shared the platform of the roughly 710 first-cohort repertoires.

Study-level results: Specificity of three CMV-associated chains for CMV antigens was verified in vitro. Rarity held for most TCR sequences, but there were some public TCRs that occurred in many donors.

Method: immunoSEQ multiplex PCR; TCRdb's copy keeps in-frame clones and lacks some. The sample includes more than 200,000 clones, less than 95% of them seen just once. The donors were members of the validation cohort comprising some 130 subjects, separate from the approximately 670-subject first cohort. Turning to this clone: The antigen is undetermined.

The CDR3 consists of 13 residues. With 1 base removed from V and 6 bases from J, the gap between germline ends came to 10 bases. Germline loops: CDR1 SEHNR, CDR2 FQNEAQ (reference sequence). The sequenced sample was PBMCs. The genes are TRBV7-9 and TRBJ2-7; no clear D. The receptor comes from a woman in her 30s in good health and CMV-seronegative. CDR3 residues: CASSLVPLSEQYF. DNA of the CDR3: TGTGCCAGCAGCTTAGTCCCCCTTTCCGAGCAGTACTTC.